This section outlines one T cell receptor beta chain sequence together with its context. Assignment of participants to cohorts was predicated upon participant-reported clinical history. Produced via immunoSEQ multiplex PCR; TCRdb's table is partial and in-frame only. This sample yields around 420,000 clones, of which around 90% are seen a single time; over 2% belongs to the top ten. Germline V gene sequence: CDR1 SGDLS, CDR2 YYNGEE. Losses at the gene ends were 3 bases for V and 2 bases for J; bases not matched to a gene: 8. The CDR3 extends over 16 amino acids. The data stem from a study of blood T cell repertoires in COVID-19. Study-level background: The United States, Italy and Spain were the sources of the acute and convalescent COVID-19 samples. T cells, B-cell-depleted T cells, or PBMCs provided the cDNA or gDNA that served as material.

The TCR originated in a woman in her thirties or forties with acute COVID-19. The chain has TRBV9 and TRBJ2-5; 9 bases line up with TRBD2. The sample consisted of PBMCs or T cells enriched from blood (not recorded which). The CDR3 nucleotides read TGTGCCAGCAGCGCCGGGGTGGCGGGGGGGCAAGAGACCCAGTACTTC. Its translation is CASSAGVAGGQETQYF.